This T cell receptor (beta chain) originates from a study of metastatic and nonmetastatic thyroid tumors. Study findings and constraints: A significant increase in TCR beta diversity was reportedly seen in malignant thyroid tumors relative to benign nodules, in blood and tumor.

TCRdb reanalyzed the PCR reads with MiXCR. The table includes some 26,000 clones, about 26% detected once. Before thyroid surgery, none of the patients had received any treatment. This clone has only a few counts. Its specificity is unknown. This receptor was taken from a male donor with papillary thyroid cancer or a benign thyroid nodule (not recorded which). Some clones in this sample may be carry-over from other donors' samples. Sequenced input: blood.

CDR3 DNA sequence: TGTGCCAGCAGTGACAAAATCACAGATACGCAGTATTTT. Translation gives CASSDKITDTQYF. V gene TRBV6-1 combines with J gene TRBJ2-3; D not certain. Trimming removed 3 bases from V and 2 bases from J, with 6 bases in between. The CDR3 spans 13 residues. From germline, CDR1 is MNHNS and CDR2 SASEGT.